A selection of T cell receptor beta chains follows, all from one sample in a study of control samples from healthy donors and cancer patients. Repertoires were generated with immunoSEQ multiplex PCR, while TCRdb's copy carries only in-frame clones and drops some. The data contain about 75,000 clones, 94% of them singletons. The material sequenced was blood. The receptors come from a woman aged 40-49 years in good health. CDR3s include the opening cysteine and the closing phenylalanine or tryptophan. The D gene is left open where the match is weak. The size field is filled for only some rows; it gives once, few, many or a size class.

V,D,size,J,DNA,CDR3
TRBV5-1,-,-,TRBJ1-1,TGCGCCAGCAGGGCGTTTGGGGGGTGGACTGAAGCTTTCTTT,CASRAFGGWTEAFF
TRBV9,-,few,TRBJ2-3,TGTGCCAGCAGCGACGCTCGCAGCACAGATACGCAGTATTTT,CASSDARSTDTQYF
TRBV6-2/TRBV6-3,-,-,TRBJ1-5,TGTGCCAGCAGCCCTACAGAAGGGAGGGCGCAACGACAGCCCCAGCATTTT,CASSPTEGRAQRQPQHF
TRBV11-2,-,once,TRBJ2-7,TGTGCCAGCAGCTTAAAATACGAGCAGTACTTC,CASSLKYEQYF
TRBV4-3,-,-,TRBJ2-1,TGCGCCAGCAGCCAAGATTCTGGGGGGGCGAGCAATGAGCAGTTCTTC,CASSQDSGGASNEQFF
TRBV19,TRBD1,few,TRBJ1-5,TGTGCCAGTAGTCCCCGGACAGGGGGTGCCAATCAGCCCCAGCATTTT,CASSPRTGGANQPQHF
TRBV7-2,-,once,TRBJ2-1,TGTGCCAGCAGCTTAAATTGGGGGTACGACTCCTACAATGAGCAGTTCTTC,CASSLNWGYDSYNEQFF
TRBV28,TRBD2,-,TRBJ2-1,TGTGCCAGCAGTTTATACCTAGCGGGGCAGGGTGAGCAGTTCTTC,CASSLYLAGQGEQFF
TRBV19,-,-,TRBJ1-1,TGTGCCAGTAGTATAAACGCCCAGAACACTGAAGCTTTCTTT,CASSINAQNTEAFF
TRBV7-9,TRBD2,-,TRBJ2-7,TGTGCCAGCAGCGCAGGGACTAGAACCTACGAGCAGTACTTC,CASSAGTRTYEQYF
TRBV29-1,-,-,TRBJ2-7,TGCAGCGTTGCAGCCCGACGTAACTCCTACGAGCAGTACTTC,CSVAARRNSYEQYF
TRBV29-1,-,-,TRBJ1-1,TGCAGCGTTGAAGGATCAGGGGACACTGAAGCTTTCTTT,CSVEGSGDTEAFF
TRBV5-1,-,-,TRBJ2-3,TGCGCCAGCAGCTTACAGGGAGATACGCAGTATTTT,CASSLQGDTQYF
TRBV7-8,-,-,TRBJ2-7,TGTGCCAGCAGCTTGTCCTACGAGCAGTACTTC,CASSLSYEQYF
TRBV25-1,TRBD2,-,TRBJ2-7,TGTGCCAGCAGATTAGCGGGGGGCTACGAGCAGTACTTC,CASRLAGGYEQYF
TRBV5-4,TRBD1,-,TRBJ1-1,TGTGCCAGCAGCTCTCAGGGACAGGGGACCACTGGTGAAGCTTTCTTT,CASSSQGQGTTGEAFF
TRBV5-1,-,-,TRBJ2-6,TGCGCCAGCAGCTTAACTGGGGCCAACGTCCTGACTTTC,CASSLTGANVLTF
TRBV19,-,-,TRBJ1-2,TGTGCCAGTAGCCGGGACGGAACGGAACCCTATGGCTACACCTTC,CASSRDGTEPYGYTF
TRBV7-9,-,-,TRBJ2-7,TGTGCCAGCAGCTTTACTAGCTACGAGCAGTACTTC,CASSFTSYEQYF
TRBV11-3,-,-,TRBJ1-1,TGTGCCAGCAGCTGGACCGGGGGCACTGAAGCTTTCTTT,CASSWTGGTEAFF
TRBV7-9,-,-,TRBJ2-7,TGTGCCAGCAGCTTAGGGGGGGACACCTCCTACGAGCAGTACTTC,CASSLGGDTSYEQYF
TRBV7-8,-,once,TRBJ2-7,TGTGCCAGCAGCTTAGCGGACCGACCCCGGGGACCCGAGCAGTACTTC,CASSLADRPRGPEQYF
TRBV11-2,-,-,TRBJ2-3,TGTGCCAGCAGCTTAACTGCAGATACGCAGTATTTT,CASSLTADTQYF
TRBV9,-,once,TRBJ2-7,TGTGCCAGCAGCGTACGGACAGCCTCCGAGCAGTACTTC,CASSVRTASEQYF
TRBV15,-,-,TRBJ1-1,TGTGCCACCAGCAGTCGCAGGGGCTGGGGCACTGAAGCTTTCTTT,CATSSRRGWGTEAFF
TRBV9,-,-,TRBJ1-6,TGTGCCAGCAGCACGGGCGGACCGCTCAATTCACCCCTCCACTTT,CASSTGGPLNSPLHF
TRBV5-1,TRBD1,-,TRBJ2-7,TGCGCCAGCAGCTCGGGACAGCAGTACGAGCAGTACTTC,CASSSGQQYEQYF
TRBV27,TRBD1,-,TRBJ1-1,TGTGCCAGCAAGGGGGCGACTGGCACTGAAGCTTTCTTT,CASKGATGTEAFF
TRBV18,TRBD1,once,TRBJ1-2,TGTGCCAGCTCACCGGGACAGGGTTCGGAGGGTGGCTACACCTTC,CASSPGQGSEGGYTF
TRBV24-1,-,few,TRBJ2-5,TGTGCCACCAGTGACAACGGGGGGCGGGAGACCCAGTACTTC,CATSDNGGRETQYF
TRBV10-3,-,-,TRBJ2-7,TGTGCCGCCCGCGGAGTAGGGGAGAGAAGGCCCTACGAGCAGTACTTC,CAARGVGERRPYEQYF
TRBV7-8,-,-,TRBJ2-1,TGTGCCTCTGGGGGCAATGAGCAGTTCTTC,CASGGNEQFF
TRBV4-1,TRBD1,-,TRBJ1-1,TGCGCCAGCAGCGCGACAGGGGGCCGGACTGAAGCTTTCTTT,CASSATGGRTEAFF
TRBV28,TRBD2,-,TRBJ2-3,TGTGCCAGCAGTTTTAGGGAGGGAACCACAGATACGCAGTATTTT,CASSFREGTTDTQYF
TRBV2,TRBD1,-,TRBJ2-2,TGTGCCAGCAGTTGGACAGGTGACACCGGGGAGCTGTTTTTT,CASSWTGDTGELFF
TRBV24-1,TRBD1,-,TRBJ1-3,TGTGCCACCAGTCGAGGGGACAGATACTCTGGAAACACCATATATTTT,CATSRGDRYSGNTIYF
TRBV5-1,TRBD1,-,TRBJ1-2,TGCGCCAGCAGCTTGGGGACAGGGTTTGGCTACACCTTC,CASSLGTGFGYTF
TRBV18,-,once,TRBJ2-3,TGTGCCAGCTCACCACCGGGGGGAACAGATACGCAGTATTTT,CASSPPGGTDTQYF
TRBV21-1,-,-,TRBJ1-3,TGTGCCAGCAGCCCGGCCGAGGGGGCGCGGGTGTGGTCCGGAAACACCATATATTTT,CASSPAEGARVWSGNTIYF
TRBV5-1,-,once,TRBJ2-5,TGCGCCAGCAGCTTGGACAGGGCGGCGGAGACCCAGTACTTC,CASSLDRAAETQYF
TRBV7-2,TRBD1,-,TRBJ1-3,TGTGCCAGCAGCCCCTTGACAGGGTTGTTCTCTGGAAACACCATATATTTT,CASSPLTGLFSGNTIYF
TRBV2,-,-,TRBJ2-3,TGTGCCAGCACGCCGCGGGCGGATACGCAGTATTTT,CASTPRADTQYF
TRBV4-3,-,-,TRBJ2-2,TGCGCCAGCAGCTGGAACAGGGCAACCGGGGAGCTGTTTTTT,CASSWNRATGELFF
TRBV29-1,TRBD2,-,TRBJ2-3,TGCAGCGTTGACGGGCTAGCGGGGGAACTAAGCACAGATACGCAGTATTTT,CSVDGLAGELSTDTQYF
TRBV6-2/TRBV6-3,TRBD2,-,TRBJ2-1,TGTGCCAGCAGTGTCTCGGGACTAGGGATTTACAATGAGCAGTTCTTC,CASSVSGLGIYNEQFF
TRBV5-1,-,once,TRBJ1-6,TGCGCCAGCAGCTTGGCGGCGGGCACGGCTTCACCCCTCCACTTT,CASSLAAGTASPLHF
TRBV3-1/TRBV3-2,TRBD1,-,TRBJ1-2,TGTGCCAGCAGCCAAGATCCGGGCAGGGGGGATGGCTACACCTTC,CASSQDPGRGDGYTF
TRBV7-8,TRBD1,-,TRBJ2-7,TGTGCCAGCAGCCCACGTGGGACAGCACCCACCTACGAGCAGTACTTC,CASSPRGTAPTYEQYF